The entry below describes one TCR beta chain. The sample comes from a study of blood T cell repertoires in COVID-19. Whole-study context: PBMCs, B-cell-depleted T cells, or T cells provided the cDNA or gDNA that made up the material.

This CDR3 region has 14 residues. The V gene lost 2 bases and the J gene lost 3 bases, with 8 bases spanning the gap. Germline V gene sequence: CDR1 MNHNY, CDR2 SVGAGI (reference sequence). Data came from immunoSEQ multiplex PCR; TCRdb stores just in-frame clones and leaves some out. The table has some 180,000 clones, approximately 80% seen once; the top ten hold less than 7%. The specimen was peripheral blood. The chain couples TRBV6-6 to TRBJ1-3; D ambiguous. This TCR derives from a man aged 55 to 70 with acute or convalescent COVID-19. In nucleotides, the CDR3 is TGTGCCAGCAGTTACACATCTAGTGGAAACACCATATATTTT. Its translation: CASSYTSSGNTIYF.